This TCR beta chain appears in the sequencing data of a study of cytomegalovirus exposure and HLA in healthy donors. Study context: When 350 to 400 donors were genotyped, over 80% of them were found to fall in the Caucasian-associated ancestry cluster.

Amplification used 60 Vbeta primers and 13 Jbeta primers. The protocol was immunoSEQ multiplex PCR, while the TCRdb copy is restricted to in-frame clones and leaves out a portion. Of some 190,000 clones in the sample, 80% are singletons; the top ten hold approximately 1.3%. Nominal health characterized the donors when sampled, though unrecorded immune exposures were likely. The sequenced sample consisted of PBMCs. The TCR originated in a girl aged 5-17 years in good health and CMV-seropositive.

The CDR3 loop is CASRTSGSTDTQYF. CDR3 coding DNA: TGTGCCAGCCGGACTAGCGGGAGCACAGATACGCAGTATTTT. The chain recombines TRBV2 with TRBJ2-3; 11 bases map to TRBD2. V shed 8 bases, J shed 0 bases, and the junction held 1 base outside the gene matches. The V gene's germline CDR1 is SNHLY and CDR2 FYNNEI. This CDR3 has 14 residues. The full variable domain, its missing parts supplied by reference TRBV2 and TRBJ2-3, is EPEVTQTPSHQVTQMGQEVILRCVPISNHLYFYWYRQILGQKVEFLVSFYNNEISEKSEIFDDQFSVERPDGSNFTLKIRSTKLEDSAMYFCASRTSGSTDTQYFGPGTRLTVL.